This TCR beta chain was captured in a study of shared clonotypes between healthy human individuals. Whole-study context: Researchers assigned three CD4 naive, three CD4 memory, two CD8 naive and one CD8 memory plate to each donor.

Study-level results: Sharing of clonotypes among donors was expected to vary with sequencing depth.

The CDR3 extends over 15 amino acids. Germline CDR1 MNHEY, CDR2 SVGAGI. Trimming left V 4 bases short and J 10 bases short, with 17 bases between. Every immunoSEQ plate was one replicate of a subset's evenly spread DNA. Sequenced by immunoSEQ multiplex PCR; TCRdb stores in-frame clones only, minus some. The table has 2,100,000 or so clones, nearly 97% seen once. Turning to this clone: Its cognate antigen is unknown.

V gene TRBV6-5 combines with J gene TRBJ1-6; maybe TRBD1 (5 bases). Sequenced sample: naive CD4+ T cells sorted from blood. Subset here: CD45RA+ positively selected. The clonotype originates from a man between 18 and 29 years old in good health. In DNA, the CDR3 is TGTGCCAGCAGTTTAACGGGACCTGGGAGGTCACCCCTCCACTTT. Amino acids: CASSLTGPGRSPLHF.